The source of this T cell receptor (beta chain) is a study of CD8+ T cells in alopecia areata. Extracted from the samples, RNA was reverse transcribed into cDNA to serve as the sequencing template. The data were produced by immunoSEQ multiplex PCR, yet TCRdb's version contains in-frame clones alone and is incomplete. The repertoire holds some 180,000 clones, with around 51% as singletons. With regard to this clone: Its antigen is not identified. Other nucleotide sequences in the sample specify the same CDR3.

Notes on the study in general: Many expanded lesional clones stayed in scalp and blood while on tofacitinib.

Treatment denoted: oral pan-JAK inhibitor, 5-10 mg twice daily. The germline CDR1 and CDR2 sequences are SQVTM and ANQGSEA. The CDR3 has 12 residues. The V end lost 3 bases, the J end lost 4 bases, and 6 bases lay between the germline ends. The chain couples TRBV29-1 to TRBJ2-2; D is undetermined. Sample: CD8+ T cells sorted from blood, taken between weeks 51 and 52, from a patient treated with tofacitinib. This TCR was sampled from a human donor with alopecia areata. CDR3 amino acids: CSVEGPTGELFF. CDR3 DNA: TGCAGCGTTGAGGGCCCCACCGGGGAGCTGTTTTTT.